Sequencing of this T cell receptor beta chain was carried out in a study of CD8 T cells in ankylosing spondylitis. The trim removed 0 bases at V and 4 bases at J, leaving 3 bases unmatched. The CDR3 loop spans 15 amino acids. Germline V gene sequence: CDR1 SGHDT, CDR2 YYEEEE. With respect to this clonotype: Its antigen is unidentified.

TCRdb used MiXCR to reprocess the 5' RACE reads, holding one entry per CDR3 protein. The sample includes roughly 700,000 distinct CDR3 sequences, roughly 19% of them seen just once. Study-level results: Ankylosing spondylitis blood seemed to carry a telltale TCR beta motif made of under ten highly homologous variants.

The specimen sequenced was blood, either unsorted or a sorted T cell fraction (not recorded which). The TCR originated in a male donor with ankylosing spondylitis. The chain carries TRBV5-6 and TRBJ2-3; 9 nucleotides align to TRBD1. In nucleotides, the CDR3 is TGTGCCAGCAGCTTGGAACAGGGGGCATCAGATACGCAGTATTTT. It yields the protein CASSLEQGASDTQYF.